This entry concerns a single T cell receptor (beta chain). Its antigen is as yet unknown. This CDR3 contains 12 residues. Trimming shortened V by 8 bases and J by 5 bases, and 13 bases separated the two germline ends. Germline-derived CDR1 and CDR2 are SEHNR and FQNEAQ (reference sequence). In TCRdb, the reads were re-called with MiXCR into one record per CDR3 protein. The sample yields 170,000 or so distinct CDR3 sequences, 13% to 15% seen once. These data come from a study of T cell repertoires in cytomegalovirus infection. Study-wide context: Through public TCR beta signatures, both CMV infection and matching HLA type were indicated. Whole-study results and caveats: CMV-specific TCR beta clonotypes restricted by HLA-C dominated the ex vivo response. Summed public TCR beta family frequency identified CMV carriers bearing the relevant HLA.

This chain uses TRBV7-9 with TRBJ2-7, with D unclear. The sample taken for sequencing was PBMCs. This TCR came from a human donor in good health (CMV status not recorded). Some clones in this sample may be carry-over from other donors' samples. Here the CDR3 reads CASRVGRDEQYF. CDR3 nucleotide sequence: TGTGCCAGCCGCGTAGGGCGAGACGAGCAGTACTTC.